The 26 T cell receptor beta chains below all came from one sample that was sequenced in a study of blood T cell repertoires in COVID-19. The table came from immunoSEQ multiplex PCR; TCRdb's copy has only in-frame clones and leaves some out. Of 200,000 to 250,000 clones listed, 85% to 90% were seen once; the top ten hold roughly 3.2%. Sequencing used PBMCs or T cells enriched from blood (not recorded which). All receptors derive from a woman in her 50s in a cohort exposed to, infected with or recovered from COVID-19 (not recorded which).

The rearrangement joins TRBV20-1 to TRBJ1-2; unclear D gene. The CDR3 has 13 residues. From germline, CDR1 is DFQATT and CDR2 SNEGSKA (reference sequence). V was trimmed by 3 bases and J by 0 bases, leaving 8 bases between them. The CDR3: CSASMGSNYGYTF. Here the CDR3 DNA reads TGCAGTGCTAGTATGGGCTCTAACTATGGCTACACCTTC.

The V call is TRBV2, the J call TRBJ2-5; possible D gene TRBD2, 5 bases. The germline V gene has CDR1 SNHLY and CDR2 FYNNEI. V gave up 2 bases and J gave up 5 bases, with 15 bases separating them. This CDR3 is 15 amino acids long. Here the CDR3 DNA reads TGTGCCAGCAGTGAACTCGGCGGGTTTGGCGAGACCCAGTACTTC. Its translation is CASSELGGFGETQYF.

The rearrangement links TRBV7-9 to TRBJ2-1, with D possibly TRBD1 on 6 matching bases. The V gene's germline CDR1 is SEHNR and CDR2 FQNEAQ (reference sequence). The CDR3 has 15 amino acids. Trimming removed 1 base at V and 6 bases at J, with 13 bases between. CDR3 sequence: CASSLEGVPGNEQFF. Written as DNA, the CDR3 is TGTGCCAGCAGCTTAGAGGGGGTACCTGGCAATGAGCAGTTCTTC.

Turning to this clone: Mismatch with germline at one junction end may stem from a read error. J is TRBJ2-7 and V is TRBV7-9, with 8 bases aligning to TRBD1. The germline gives CDR1 SEHNR, CDR2 FQNEAQ (reference sequence). CDR3 length: 15 amino acids. In DNA form, the CDR3 reads TGTGCCAGCACCTTACCCTCGGACAGGGCCTACGAGCAGTACTTC. The encoded protein is CASTLPSDRAYEQYF. Complete variable domain (other parts from reference TRBV7-9 and TRBJ2-7): DTGVSQNPRHKITKRGQNVTFRCDPISEHNRLYWYRQTLGQGPEFLTYFQNEAQLEKSRLLSDRFSAERPKGSFSTLEIQRTEQGDSAMYLCASTLPSDRAYEQYFGPGTRLTVT.

On this clone: The sample carries other DNA sequences with the same CDR3. The chain couples TRBV27 to TRBJ1-1; D possibly corresponds to TRBD1 (6 bases). The ends were cut back, 3 bases at V and 3 bases at J, with 8 bases in the middle. Per the germline V gene, CDR1 is MNHEY and CDR2 is SMNVEV (reference sequence). The CDR3 is 13 residues long. CDR3 amino acids: CASSFGGYTEAFF. Written as DNA, the CDR3 is TGTGCCAGCAGTTTTGGGGGCTACACTGAAGCTTTCTTT.

The chain is built from TRBV5-1 and TRBJ1-1; D remains ambiguous. V gave up 0 bases and J gave up 0 bases, with 9 bases separating them. The CDR3 sequence is 15 residues long. CDR1 and CDR2 (germline): SGHRS, YFSETQ. The chain's CDR3 is CASSLAGIMNTEAFF. The DNA of the CDR3 is TGCGCCAGCAGCTTGGCCGGGATCATGAACACTGAAGCTTTCTTT.

The rearrangement uses TRBV5-1 and TRBJ2-3, with TRBD2 identical over 8 bases. J gave up 3 bases and V 0 bases, and 12 bases lay outside the gene matches. Looked up from germline, CDR1 is SGHRS and CDR2 is YFSETQ. The CDR3 length is 18 residues. CDR3 nucleotides: TGCGCCAGCAGCTTGGCCCAACTAGCGGTGGTGGCTACAGATACGCAGTATTTT. Residues: CASSLAQLAVVATDTQYF.

V usage is TRBV6-2 or TRBV6-3 and J usage is TRBJ1-5; D is perhaps TRBD1 (5 bases). Trimming stripped 2 bases from V and 2 bases from J, with 10 bases between. CDR3 length equals 15 residues. CDR1 is MNHEY, CDR2 SVGEGT, per germline. The CDR3 loop reads CASSYRRGRNQPQHF. CDR3 DNA sequence: TGTGCCAGCAGTTACAGGAGGGGCCGCAATCAGCCCCAGCATTTT.

J is TRBJ1-2 and V is TRBV6-5; D is possibly TRBD1 (6 bases). Germline V CDR1 and CDR2: MNHEY, SVGAGI. The V end was cut by 8 bases, the J end by 4 bases, with 17 bases between. The CDR3 runs to 14 residues. CDR3 residues: CASRHREVSYGYTF. The DNA for the CDR3 is TGTGCCAGCCGTCACAGGGAAGTGAGCTATGGCTACACCTTC.

This chain joins TRBV19 and TRBJ1-1, with 9 nucleotides matching TRBD1. The CDR3 sequence is 19 residues long. After removal of 9 bases from V and 6 bases from J, the junction contained 26 bases not matched to a gene. The germline gives CDR1 LNHDA, CDR2 SQIVND (reference sequence). This CDR3 is CARPTIWGWEQGARPEAFF. The CDR3 DNA reads as TGTGCCAGACCGACGATTTGGGGGTGGGAACAGGGGGCGCGACCTGAAGCTTTCTTT.

This clone was observed once. The chain employs TRBV12-5 and TRBJ1-2; TRBD1 is a possible D gene (5 bases). V lost 2 bases to trimming and J lost 7 bases, with 11 bases between them. This CDR3 spans 13 amino acids. Germline V lookup: CDR1 LGHNT, CDR2 FRNRAP. The CDR3 loop reads CASGLSRVGGYTF. The CDR3 nucleotides are TGTGCTAGTGGTTTGTCCAGGGTGGGTGGCTACACCTTC. Complete variable domain (other parts from reference TRBV12-5 and TRBJ1-2): DARVTQTPRHKVTEMGQEVTMRCQPILGHNTVFWYRQTMMQGLELLAYFRNRAPLDDSGMPKDRFSAEMPDATLATLKIQPSEPRDSAVYFCASGLSRVGGYTFGSGTRLTVV.

This clone appeared a few times. The chain employs TRBV7-9 and TRBJ1-1; D ambiguous. CDR3 length: 13 residues. V was pared by 5 bases and J by 3 bases, with 10 bases between. CDR1 SEHNR and CDR2 FQNEAQ come from the germline V gene (reference sequence). This chain's CDR3 is CASSLNTDTEAFF. The CDR3 DNA follows: TGTGCCAGCAGCCTCAACACCGACACTGAAGCTTTCTTT.

This rearrangement joins TRBV5-5 to TRBJ1-6; D remains unclear. With 4 bases removed from V and 8 bases from J, the gap between germline ends came to 10 bases. The CDR3 is made up of 13 amino acids. Looked up from germline, CDR1 is SGHKS and CDR2 is YYEKEE (reference sequence). This CDR3 is CASSPNPDSPLHF. The CDR3 DNA reads as TGTGCCAGCAGCCCGAACCCGGATTCACCCCTCCACTTT.

This clone is a singleton in its sample. The rearrangement joins TRBV9 to TRBJ2-7; maybe TRBD1 (5 bases). Trimming cost V 0 bases and J 7 bases, with 11 bases left between them. CDR3 length equals 13 residues. Germline V gene lookup returns CDR1 SGDLS and CDR2 YYNGEE. The DNA of the CDR3 is TGTGCCAGCAGCGTAGCAGGGATTGGGGAGCAGTACTTC. Translating gives CASSVAGIGEQYF.

V and J are TRBV5-1 and TRBJ1-2; D may be TRBD1 (5 bases). Germline V lookup: CDR1 SGHRS, CDR2 YFSETQ. Deletions cut 2 bases from V and 2 bases from J, with 10 bases between. The CDR3 is made up of 14 amino acids. CDR3 sequence: CASSLGGTNYGYTF. The CDR3 coding sequence is TGCGCCAGCAGCTTAGGAGGGACCAACTATGGCTACACCTTC.

The chain joins TRBV6-2 or TRBV6-3 to TRBJ2-1; D is perhaps TRBD1 (5 bases). Trimming removed 5 bases at V and 9 bases at J, with 8 bases between. This CDR3 region has 11 residues. Germline CDR1 MNHEY, CDR2 SVGEGT. CDR3 sequence: CASSQGGEQFF. The CDR3, as DNA: TGTGCCAGCAGTCAGGGTGGTGAGCAGTTCTTC.

V and J are TRBV6-6 and TRBJ1-3; D is undetermined. The length of the CDR3 is 15 residues. Trimming stripped 8 bases from V and 0 bases from J, with 14 bases between. In germline, CDR1 is MNHNY, CDR2 SVGAGI (reference sequence). The DNA for the CDR3 is TGTGCCAGCGGAACAGAAAGTCACTCTGGAAACACCATATATTTT. It specifies CASGTESHSGNTIYF.

This chain uses TRBV11-1 with TRBJ1-1; TRBD1 matches 9 bases. Germline V gene lookup returns CDR1 SGHAT and CDR2 FQDESV (reference sequence). V dropped 5 bases and J dropped 0; count of bases not matched to a gene: 4. The CDR3 loop spans 15 amino acids. For the CDR3, the DNA is TGTGCCAGCAGCCCTCGGGACAGGGTGAACACTGAAGCTTTCTTT. Its translation: CASSPRDRVNTEAFF.

The rearrangement uses TRBV3-1 (or the pseudogene TRBV3-2) and TRBJ2-1; the match to TRBD1 covers 10 bases. The J segment lost 4 bases and the V segment lost 4 bases, leaving 10 bases of the junction unmatched. Germline V gene data show CDR1 as LGHDT and CDR2 as YNNKEL (reference sequence). The CDR3 has 17 amino acids. CDR3 sequence reads: CASSRKVQDRGYNEQFF. The CDR3 nucleotides read TGTGCCAGCAGCCGAAAGGTCCAGGACAGGGGGTACAATGAGCAGTTCTTC.

This clone occurred once. The chain links TRBV5-4 to TRBJ2-3, with 14 nucleotides matching TRBD2. The ends lost 4 bases at V and 4 bases at J; junction bases unmatched: 5. The germline CDR1 and CDR2 sequences are SGHNT and YYREEE (reference sequence). This CDR3 is 16 amino acids long. The CDR3 sequence: CASSRTSGGFSDTQYF. The CDR3 nucleotides read TGTGCCAGCAGCCGGACTAGCGGGGGGTTTTCAGATACGCAGTATTTT.

V usage is TRBV20-1 and J usage is TRBJ2-5, with D possibly called TRBD1 or TRBD2 (6 bases each). Germline CDR1 and CDR2: DFQATT and SNEGSKA (reference sequence). CDR3 length: 14 amino acids. Trimming shortened V by 3 bases and J by 2 bases, and 13 bases separated the two germline ends. CDR3 coding DNA: TGCAGTGCTAGTGGAGGGGGACGACAAGAGACCCAGTACTTC. Encoded protein: CSASGGGRQETQYF.

The chain links TRBV20-1 to TRBJ2-5; D is uncertain. The germline V and J ends were trimmed by 3 bases and 0 bases, with 8 bases remaining between them. Germline assignment: CDR1 DFQATT and CDR2 SNEGSKA (reference sequence). There are 13 residues in the CDR3. CDR3 protein: CSASGQYQETQYF. DNA for the CDR3: TGCAGTGCTAGTGGTCAGTACCAAGAGACCCAGTACTTC.

V usage is TRBV5-1 and J usage is TRBJ2-1, with 10 bases identical to TRBD2. The CDR3 loop spans 15 amino acids. Looked up from germline, CDR1 is SGHRS and CDR2 is YFSETQ. The V and J ends lost 5 bases and 5 bases, in that order; junction bases with no gene match: 7. The chain's CDR3 is CASRPVAGGDNEQFF. Written as DNA, the CDR3 is TGCGCCAGCAGGCCAGTAGCGGGGGGAGACAATGAGCAGTTCTTC.

The chain uses TRBV10-1 and TRBJ1-4; possible D gene TRBD1, 6 bases. Germline V gives CDR1 WNHNN, CDR2 SYGVQD (reference sequence). The CDR3 loop spans 15 amino acids. The V and J ends lost 0 bases and 7 bases respectively, with 12 bases between them. As DNA, the CDR3 is TGCGCCAGCAGTGAGTCGCGGGGGGCAGGTGAAAAACTGTTTTTT. Translation: CASSESRGAGEKLFF.

A few counts support this clone. The chain joins TRBV19 to TRBJ1-5; TRBD1 matches at 7 bases. Germline loops: CDR1 LNHDA, CDR2 SQIVND (reference sequence). The CDR3 spans 18 residues. V shed 5 bases and J 3 bases; nucleotides not matched to a gene: 16. This chain's CDR3 is CASSPRTGRGVINQPQHF. CDR3 bases: TGTGCCAGTAGTCCTAGGACAGGTAGGGGTGTTATCAATCAGCCCCAGCATTTT.

V gene TRBV27 combines with J gene TRBJ2-1; 8 nucleotides line up with TRBD1. V dropped 6 bases and J dropped 7; count of bases not matched to a gene: 17. Germline CDR1 reads MNHEY; CDR2 reads SMNVEV (reference sequence). This CDR3 has 17 amino acids. The CDR3 sequence is CASSTALFGQGENEQFF. CDR3 DNA: TGTGCCAGCAGCACCGCCCTCTTCGGACAGGGAGAGAATGAGCAGTTCTTC.